A single sample gave rise to the 8 T cell receptor beta chains below, sequenced in a study of identical twins. TCRdb re-derived calls from the 5' RACE reads in MiXCR, one entry per CDR3 protein. The sample shows approximately 690,000 distinct CDR3 sequences, around 6% of them seen only once. Sample: naive T cells sorted from blood. Receptor source: a man aged 18 to 29 in good health.

The V and J genes are TRBV14 and TRBJ2-5; TRBD2 is a possible D gene (6 bases). The CDR3 contains 13 residues. Germline V gene lookup returns CDR1 SGHDN and CDR2 FVKESK. Deletions cut 5 bases from V and 7 bases from J, with 14 bases between. As DNA, the CDR3 is TGTGCCAGCAGCTCCGGGCCCGGGAGGACCCAGTACTTC. Protein sequence: CASSSGPGRTQYF.

This clonotype was detected many times. The chain uses TRBV5-1 and TRBJ1-2, with D perhaps TRBD1 (6 bases). CDR3 length equals 13 residues. The germline gives CDR1 SGHRS, CDR2 YFSETQ. Trimming shortened V by 3 bases and J by 6 bases, and 12 bases separated the two germline ends. CDR3 sequence: CASSSTGFHGYTF. CDR3 DNA sequence: TGCGCCAGCAGCTCCACAGGGTTTCATGGCTACACCTTC. The full variable domain, its missing parts supplied by reference TRBV5-1 and TRBJ1-2, is KAGVTQTPRYLIKTRGQQVTLSCSPISGHRSVSWYQQTPGQGLQFLFEYFSETQRNKGNFPGRFSGRQFSNSRSEMNVSTLELGDSALYLCASSSTGFHGYTFGSGTRLTVV.

This clonotype was seen only a few times. The chain is built from TRBV4-3 and TRBJ2-1; a weak D match, TRBD2 (6 bases). This CDR3 contains 15 residues. With 4 bases removed from V and 0 bases from J, the gap between germline ends came to 10 bases. Per germline, CDR1 LGHNA and CDR2 YSLEER. CDR3 residues: CASSRYGGSYNEQFF. The CDR3 DNA is TGCGCCAGCAGCCGCTACGGGGGCTCCTACAATGAGCAGTTCTTC.

This clonotype was counted ten times or more. The chain uses TRBV6-5 and TRBJ2-1; D ambiguous. Germline values: CDR1 MNHEY, CDR2 SVGAGI. V lost 2 bases to trimming and J lost 4 bases, with 12 bases between them. The CDR3 sequence is 15 residues long. CDR3 loop: CASSYQRARYNEQFF. The CDR3 DNA reads as TGTGCCAGCAGTTACCAGCGCGCCCGGTACAATGAGCAGTTCTTC.

This clonotype was found many times. V and J are TRBV27 and TRBJ2-2, with D possibly being TRBD1 (5 bases). In germline, CDR1 is MNHEY, CDR2 SMNVEV (reference sequence). The CDR3 sequence is 15 residues long. V lost 2 bases and J 5 bases, leaving 12 bases between the germline ends. The CDR3 is CASSLQGARTGELFF. The CDR3 DNA sequence: TGTGCCAGCAGTTTACAAGGGGCTCGAACCGGGGAGCTGTTTTTT.

There are many counts of this clonotype. The chain couples TRBV5-1 to TRBJ2-7, with TRBD2 matching over 13 bases. The germline V gene encodes CDR1 SGHRS and CDR2 YFSETQ. With V trimmed by 4 bases and J by 3 bases, 4 bases remained unmatched. This CDR3 spans 15 amino acids. The chain's CDR3 is CASSGGLAGDYEQYV. The CDR3 DNA sequence: TGCGCCAGCAGCGGTGGACTAGCGGGAGACTACGAGCAGTACGTC.

This clonotype was observed many times. The chain carries TRBV15 and TRBJ2-1; D remains ambiguous. V dropped 5 bases and J dropped 5 bases, with 13 bases sitting between them. Germline loops: CDR1 LNHNV, CDR2 YYDKDF (reference sequence). CDR3 length: 14 residues. The CDR3 coding sequence is TGTGCCACCAGCCGCCTCGATGGACACAATGAGCAGTTCTTC. This translates into CATSRLDGHNEQFF.

The chain has TRBV20-1 and TRBJ1-1, with D hard to call. Germline V gene sequence: CDR1 DFQATT, CDR2 SNEGSKA (reference sequence). V was shortened by 0 bases and J by 5 bases, with 13 bases between the two germline ends. The CDR3 runs to 14 residues. CDR3 region: CSARDHRRVTEAFF. The CDR3 nucleotides are TGCAGTGCTAGAGATCACAGACGAGTGACTGAAGCTTTCTTT.